The 3 T cell receptor beta chains listed next were all sequenced from one sample in a study of shared clonotypes between healthy human individuals (TCRdb year 2020). CD8 naive samples consisted of CD45RO-negative cells that were positively selected for CCR7, yielding a CD45RA+CCR7+ population without TemRA cells. The method was the immunoSEQ multiplex PCR assay. TCRdb took this table from immuneACCESS and kept in-frame rearrangements with V and J called. Such tables lack part of the clones; where checked against another copy, unresolved V genes explain under half of the gap, and the rest is unexplained. The sample records over 2 million clones, about 95% of which are singletons. Of the sample, roughly 1% is held by the ten largest clones. Sequenced input: naive CD8+ T cells sorted from blood. The sample's cell subset or site, from its label and the paper: CD45RA+CCR7+. The receptors originated from a man aged 18 to 29 in good health.

V and J are TRBV7-9 and TRBJ2-5; D might be TRBD1 (6 bases). Germline assignment: CDR1 SEHNR and CDR2 FQNEAQ (reference sequence). The ends were cut back, 11 bases at V and 3 bases at J, with 16 bases in the middle. CDR3 length: 13 amino acids. The CDR3 sequence is CAGTRGGEETQYF. CDR3 nucleotide sequence: TGTGCCGGAACTAGAGGGGGAGAAGAGACCCAGTACTTC.

The V gene is TRBV7-8, the J gene TRBJ2-1; the D is unclear. The CDR3 has 15 amino acids. Germline-derived CDR1 and CDR2 are SGHVS and FQNEAQ. With 7 bases removed from V and 0 bases from J, the gap between germline ends came to 13 bases. For the CDR3, the DNA is TGTGCCAGCAAGTTAGAGGCTAGCTCCTACAATGAGCAGTTCTTC. It yields the protein CASKLEASSYNEQFF. The whole variable domain, filled in from reference TRBV7-8 and TRBJ2-1, reads GAGVSQSPRYKVAKRGQDVALRCDPISGHVSLFWYQQALGQGPEFLTYFQNEAQLDKSGLPSDRFFAERPEGSVSTLKIQRTQQEDSAVYLCASKLEASSYNEQFFGPGTRLTVL.

The chain is built from TRBV4-1 and TRBJ2-5; 8 positions match TRBD1. Germline V gene sequence: CDR1 MGHRA, CDR2 YSYEKL. V was pared by 6 bases and J by 2 bases, with 8 bases of the junction left unmatched. This CDR3 spans 15 amino acids. The CDR3 loop reads CASSDGQGGQETQYF. As DNA, the CDR3 is TGCGCCAGCAGTGATGGACAGGGAGGTCAAGAGACCCAGTACTTC.